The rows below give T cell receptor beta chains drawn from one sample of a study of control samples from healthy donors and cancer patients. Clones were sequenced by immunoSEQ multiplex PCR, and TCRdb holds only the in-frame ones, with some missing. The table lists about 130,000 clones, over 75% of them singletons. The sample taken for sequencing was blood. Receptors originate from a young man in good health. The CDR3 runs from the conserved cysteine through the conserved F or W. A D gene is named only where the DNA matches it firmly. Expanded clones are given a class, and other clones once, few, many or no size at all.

cdr3_aa: CASSPTASGNTIYF; cdr3_nt: TGTGCCAGCAGTCCGACAGCCTCTGGAAACACCATATATTTT; j_call: TRBJ1-3; clone_size: .; d_call: .; cdr3_length: 14; v_call: TRBV27
cdr3_aa: CASSQNTGTSPYTQYF; cdr3_nt: TGTGCCAGCAGCCAAAATACCGGGACTAGCCCTTATACGCAGTATTTT; j_call: TRBJ2-3; clone_size: .; d_call: TRBD2; cdr3_length: 16; v_call: TRBV7-9
cdr3_aa: CASSTGTGLTDTQYF; cdr3_nt: TGTGCCAGCAGTACCGGGACAGGGTTAACAGATACGCAGTATTTT; j_call: TRBJ2-3; clone_size: once; d_call: TRBD1; cdr3_length: 15; v_call: TRBV6-5
cdr3_aa: CASSHQDASTDTQYF; cdr3_nt: TGTGCCAGTTCTCACCAGGACGCTAGCACAGATACGCAGTATTTT; j_call: TRBJ2-3; clone_size: .; d_call: .; cdr3_length: 15; v_call: TRBV19
cdr3_aa: CASRSQQEAKLFF; cdr3_nt: TGTGCCAGCAGGTCACAACAGGAAGCAAAACTGTTTTTT; j_call: TRBJ1-4; clone_size: .; d_call: .; cdr3_length: 13; v_call: TRBV6-5
cdr3_aa: CASSLQGAHYGYTF; cdr3_nt: TGTGCCAGCAGTTTACAGGGGGCGCATTATGGCTACACCTTC; j_call: TRBJ1-2; clone_size: .; d_call: TRBD1; cdr3_length: 14; v_call: TRBV28
cdr3_aa: CASTESGELFF; cdr3_nt: TGCGCCAGCACCGAGTCCGGGGAGCTGTTTTTT; j_call: TRBJ2-2; clone_size: .; d_call: .; cdr3_length: 11; v_call: TRBV5-1
cdr3_aa: CASSRDRANYGYTF; cdr3_nt: TGTGCCAGCAGCCGCGACAGGGCTAACTATGGCTACACCTTC; j_call: TRBJ1-2; clone_size: .; d_call: TRBD1; cdr3_length: 14; v_call: TRBV11-2
cdr3_aa: CAWSGGRDTGELFF; cdr3_nt: TGTGCCTGGTCGGGGGGCCGAGACACCGGGGAGCTGTTTTTT; j_call: TRBJ2-2; clone_size: .; d_call: .; cdr3_length: 14; v_call: TRBV30
cdr3_aa: CASSFGLAGGNEQFF; cdr3_nt: TGTGCCAGCAGCTTCGGACTAGCGGGAGGTAATGAGCAGTTCTTC; j_call: TRBJ2-1; clone_size: .; d_call: TRBD2; cdr3_length: 15; v_call: TRBV11-3
cdr3_aa: CSVDRGHTEAFF; cdr3_nt: TGCAGCGTTGACAGGGGGCACACTGAAGCTTTCTTT; j_call: TRBJ1-1; clone_size: .; d_call: TRBD1; cdr3_length: 12; v_call: TRBV29-1
cdr3_aa: CASSYNPGEETQYF; cdr3_nt: TGTGCCAGCAGCTACAATCCTGGGGAAGAGACCCAGTACTTC; j_call: TRBJ2-5; clone_size: .; d_call: .; cdr3_length: 14; v_call: TRBV7-2
cdr3_aa: CASSEFPADRVNTEAFF; cdr3_nt: TGTGCCAGCAGTGAATTTCCCGCGGACAGAGTGAACACTGAAGCTTTCTTT; j_call: TRBJ1-1; clone_size: .; d_call: .; cdr3_length: 17; v_call: TRBV2
cdr3_aa: CATAGGHYNEQFF; cdr3_nt: TGTGCCACCGCGGGGGGCCACTACAATGAGCAGTTCTTC; j_call: TRBJ2-1; clone_size: once; d_call: TRBD2; cdr3_length: 13; v_call: TRBV24-1
cdr3_aa: CAWSSGLQETQYF; cdr3_nt: TGTGCCTGGAGTAGCGGACTACAAGAGACCCAGTACTTC; j_call: TRBJ2-5; clone_size: .; d_call: .; cdr3_length: 13; v_call: TRBV30
cdr3_aa: CASSSEPGTHYGYTF; cdr3_nt: TGCGCCAGCAGCTCAGAACCCGGGACGCACTATGGCTACACCTTC; j_call: TRBJ1-2; clone_size: .; d_call: .; cdr3_length: 15; v_call: TRBV5-1
cdr3_aa: CASSLHSGTENGYTF; cdr3_nt: TGTGCCAGCAGCCTCCATTCCGGGACAGAAAATGGCTACACCTTC; j_call: TRBJ1-2; clone_size: .; d_call: TRBD1; cdr3_length: 15; v_call: TRBV7-9
cdr3_aa: CASSEALGEQFF; cdr3_nt: TGTGCCAGCAGCGAGGCTTTGGGTGAGCAGTTCTTC; j_call: TRBJ2-1; clone_size: .; d_call: .; cdr3_length: 12; v_call: TRBV5-8
cdr3_aa: CASSLGPSNTEAFF; cdr3_nt: TGTGCCAGCAGCTTAGGTCCCTCGAACACTGAAGCTTTCTTT; j_call: TRBJ1-1; clone_size: .; d_call: .; cdr3_length: 14; v_call: TRBV7-8
cdr3_aa: CASSLSVGTPDYGYTF; cdr3_nt: TGTGCCAGCAGTTTATCGGTCGGGACACCCGACTATGGCTACACCTTC; j_call: TRBJ1-2; clone_size: .; d_call: .; cdr3_length: 16; v_call: TRBV27
cdr3_aa: CASSVEGQGNQPQHF; cdr3_nt: TGTGCCAGCAGCGTTGAGGGACAGGGTAATCAGCCCCAGCATTTT; j_call: TRBJ1-5; clone_size: .; d_call: TRBD1; cdr3_length: 15; v_call: TRBV9
cdr3_aa: CASSQSDHLGGKNTGELFF; cdr3_nt: TGCGCCAGCAGTCAATCGGACCACCTAGGCGGGAAGAACACCGGGGAGCTGTTTTTT; j_call: TRBJ2-2; clone_size: .; d_call: .; cdr3_length: 19; v_call: TRBV23-1
cdr3_aa: CASSYFGRQPQHF; cdr3_nt: TGTGCCAGCAGTTACTTTGGGCGGCAGCCCCAGCATTTT; j_call: TRBJ1-5; clone_size: .; d_call: .; cdr3_length: 13; v_call: TRBV6-9
cdr3_aa: CASGGQGGTYNEQFF; cdr3_nt: TGTGCCAGCGGAGGCCAGGGAGGCACCTACAATGAGCAGTTCTTC; j_call: TRBJ2-1; clone_size: few; d_call: .; cdr3_length: 15; v_call: TRBV2
cdr3_aa: CASSQFGQGLHEQYF; cdr3_nt: TGTGCCAGCAGCCAATTTGGACAGGGTTTACACGAGCAGTACTTC; j_call: TRBJ2-7; clone_size: .; d_call: TRBD1; cdr3_length: 15; v_call: TRBV14
cdr3_aa: CASSMDVSSYEQYF; cdr3_nt: TGTGCCAGTAGTATGGACGTATCCTCCTACGAGCAGTACTTC; j_call: TRBJ2-7; clone_size: .; d_call: .; cdr3_length: 14; v_call: TRBV19
cdr3_aa: CATWAGGSNQPQHF; cdr3_nt: TGTGCCACCTGGGCGGGGGGGAGCAATCAGCCCCAGCATTTT; j_call: TRBJ1-5; clone_size: few; d_call: .; cdr3_length: 14; v_call: TRBV28
cdr3_aa: CASSLAFDRGTGELFF; cdr3_nt: TGTGCCAGCAGCTTAGCATTCGACAGGGGCACCGGGGAGCTGTTTTTT; j_call: TRBJ2-2; clone_size: .; d_call: TRBD1; cdr3_length: 16; v_call: TRBV7-6
cdr3_aa: CASSFNTGPQHF; cdr3_nt: TGTGCCAGCAGCTTTAACACCGGTCCCCAGCATTTT; j_call: TRBJ1-5; clone_size: .; d_call: .; cdr3_length: 12; v_call: TRBV5-5
cdr3_aa: CSAWTSSVERSSYNEQFF; cdr3_nt: TGCAGCGCCTGGACTAGTTCGGTCGAGAGAAGCTCCTACAATGAGCAGTTCTTC; j_call: TRBJ2-1; clone_size: .; d_call: TRBD2; cdr3_length: 18; v_call: TRBV29-1
cdr3_aa: CASSLGTSSGNEQFF; cdr3_nt: TGTGCCAGCAGCTTAGGGACTAGCTCGGGCAATGAGCAGTTCTTC; j_call: TRBJ2-1; clone_size: .; d_call: TRBD2; cdr3_length: 15; v_call: TRBV7-8
cdr3_aa: CAWSEGQRNSPLHF; cdr3_nt: TGTGCCTGGAGTGAGGGGCAAAGGAATTCACCCCTCCACTTT; j_call: TRBJ1-6; clone_size: .; d_call: .; cdr3_length: 14; v_call: TRBV30
cdr3_aa: CASSPLPGTRNTGELFF; cdr3_nt: TGTGCCAGCAGCCCACTACCCGGGACAAGAAACACCGGGGAGCTGTTTTTT; j_call: TRBJ2-2; clone_size: few; d_call: .; cdr3_length: 17; v_call: TRBV3-1/TRBV3-2
cdr3_aa: CASSSHRENTGELFF; cdr3_nt: TGTGCCAGCAGCTCCCACAGGGAAAACACCGGGGAGCTGTTTTTT; j_call: TRBJ2-2; clone_size: once; d_call: .; cdr3_length: 15; v_call: TRBV7-9
cdr3_aa: CASSQTSGSSYNEQFF; cdr3_nt: TGCGCCAGCAGCCAGACTAGCGGGAGCTCCTACAATGAGCAGTTCTTC; j_call: TRBJ2-1; clone_size: .; d_call: TRBD2; cdr3_length: 16; v_call: TRBV5-1